This TCR beta chain comes out of a study of radiotherapy plus CTLA-4 blockade in lung cancer. With respect to this clone: What it recognizes is unknown.

Findings and caveats of the study: TCR clones originating in tumors grew in number in blood after radiotherapy plus ipilimumab.

Sequencing used immunoSEQ multiplex PCR; TCRdb keeps in-frame clones, though not all of them. Here the sample spans approximately 80,000 clones, roughly 70% being singletons. Those with chemo-refractory metastatic non-small-cell lung cancer were treated with focal radiation combined with CTLA-4 blockade using ipilimumab. The sample in question was peripheral blood, obtained from a patient treated with radiotherapy plus ipilimumab. This clonotype was sampled from a human donor with non-small cell lung cancer whose response to radiotherapy plus ipilimumab could not be evaluated.

The CDR3 DNA reads as TGTGCCTGGAGTGCTCAAGAGACCCAGTACTTC. Translating gives CAWSAQETQYF. The chain links TRBV30 to TRBJ2-5; D remains ambiguous. Germline assignment: CDR1 GTSNPN and CDR2 SVGIG (reference sequence). V was pared by 1 base and J by 2 bases, with 2 bases between. The CDR3 has 11 amino acids.